Shown below are 28 T cell receptor beta chains from a single sample sequenced in a study of blood T cell repertoires in COVID-19. The method was immunoSEQ multiplex PCR; TCRdb's version includes in-frame clones alone and lacks a portion of them. Of about 170,000 clones in the sample, approximately 85% were seen once. The specimen sequenced was peripheral blood. These receptors were taken from a man aged 35-49 years who had recovered from COVID-19.

The CDR3 DNA sequence: TGTGCCAGTAGTATAGATCTCAGTCAGCCCCAGCATTTT. Protein product: CASSIDLSQPQHF. This rearrangement joins TRBV19 to TRBJ1-5; D not certain. The germline V gene has CDR1 LNHDA and CDR2 SQIVND (reference sequence). Deletions cut 0 bases from V and 6 bases from J, with 6 bases between. CDR3 size: 13 residues.

The chain couples TRBV30 to TRBJ2-2, with D possibly TRBD2 on 5 matching bases. V was cut by 0 bases and J by 4 bases, with 12 bases left in between. The CDR3 loop spans 15 amino acids. In germline, CDR1 is GTSNPN, CDR2 SVGIG (reference sequence). CDR3 in amino acids: CAWSVEEGGTGELFF. Here the CDR3 DNA reads TGTGCCTGGAGTGTGGAAGAGGGTGGCACCGGGGAGCTGTTTTTT.

The chain couples TRBV6-5 to TRBJ2-3, with a tentative D call TRBD2 (5 bases). Germline V CDR1 and CDR2: MNHEY, SVGAGI. This CDR3 has 13 amino acids. With 2 bases removed from V and 6 bases from J, the gap between germline ends came to 9 bases. CDR3 sequence (DNA): TGTGCCAGCAGTTACGTCTTAGCGGATACGCAGTATTTT. This translates into CASSYVLADTQYF.

This clone was counted a single time. The genes are TRBV11-2 and TRBJ1-1; tentatively, D is TRBD1 (5 bases). Trimming shortened V by 6 bases and J by 8 bases, and 16 bases separated the two germline ends. Germline V CDR1 and CDR2: SGHAT, FQNNGV. This CDR3 contains 13 residues. CDR3 protein: CASSLTVIAEAFF. DNA for the CDR3: TGTGCCAGCAGTTTGACAGTAATCGCGGAAGCTTTCTTT.

V and J are TRBV11-2 and TRBJ1-5; 7 bases map to TRBD1. CDR1 and CDR2 from the germline V gene are SGHAT and FQNNGV. This CDR3 contains 15 residues. The J segment lost 3 bases and the V segment lost 4 bases, leaving 6 bases of the junction unmatched. This chain's CDR3 is CASSYTGAYNQPQHF. The CDR3 DNA reads as TGTGCCAGCAGCTATACAGGGGCCTACAATCAGCCCCAGCATTTT.

The chain links TRBV15 to TRBJ2-2; D perhaps matches TRBD1 (5 bases). This CDR3 is 15 amino acids long. The V gene's germline CDR1 is LNHNV and CDR2 YYDKDF (reference sequence). V was shortened by 0 bases and J by 8 bases, with 13 bases between the two germline ends. CDR3 amino acids: CATSRDSGLVGELFF. CDR3 in DNA: TGTGCCACCAGCAGAGATTCAGGGCTGGTGGGGGAGCTGTTTTTT.

This sequence joins TRBV9 and TRBJ2-1; 12 bases are shared with TRBD2. The CDR3 is 16 amino acids. Trimming at V came to 4 bases and at J to 4 bases, leaving 6 bases not matched to a gene. From germline, CDR1 is SGDLS and CDR2 YYNGEE. The CDR3 DNA reads as TGTGCCAGCAGCCTTACCGGGACTAGCGGGTACAATGAGCAGTTCTTC. Its protein product is CASSLTGTSGYNEQFF.

This clone appeared a few times. V is TRBV4-1 and J is TRBJ1-5, with TRBD1 matching 10 bases. Germline lookup yields CDR1 MGHRA and CDR2 YSYEKL. The CDR3 has 17 amino acids. J was trimmed by 2 bases and V by 1 base; bases with no gene match: 5. The CDR3 here is CASSQVYGTGGNQPQHF. For the CDR3, the DNA is TGCGCCAGCAGCCAAGTGTACGGGACAGGGGGCAATCAGCCCCAGCATTTT.

The rearrangement uses TRBV11-2 and TRBJ2-1; 8 nucleotides align to TRBD2. This CDR3 comprises 15 residues. The ends lost 5 bases at V and 4 bases at J; junction bases unmatched: 7. The V gene's germline CDR1 is SGHAT and CDR2 FQNNGV. The CDR3 is CASSRSGRGYNEQFF. CDR3 nucleotides: TGTGCCAGCAGCCGAAGCGGGAGAGGGTACAATGAGCAGTTCTTC.

In this sample, this clone turned up once. This sequence joins TRBV7-2 and TRBJ1-2, with D possibly matching TRBD1 (5 bases). V was clipped by 0 bases and J by 3 bases, with 5 bases between them. Per the germline V gene, CDR1 is SGHTA and CDR2 is FQGNSA. The CDR3 loop spans 13 amino acids. CDR3 nucleotide sequence: TGTGCCAGCAGCTTAGCCAGGGACTATGGCTACACCTTC. Translation: CASSLARDYGYTF.

This chain uses TRBV7-3 with TRBJ2-6; TRBD1 is a possible D gene (5 bases). The germline V gene has CDR1 SGHTA and CDR2 FQGTGA. The CDR3 totals 15 residues. V was shortened by 5 bases and J by 3 bases, with 11 bases between the two germline ends. The CDR3 DNA sequence: TGTGCCAGCAGCCCCATAAGGGGTGGGGCCAACGTCCTGACTTTC. Its protein is CASSPIRGGANVLTF.

V gene TRBV18 combines with J gene TRBJ2-5, with D uncertain. From germline, CDR1 is KGHSH and CDR2 LQKENI. V lost 2 bases, J lost 5 bases, and 12 bases lay in between. This CDR3 comprises 14 residues. The CDR3 reads CASSPTTVGETQYF. CDR3 DNA: TGTGCCAGCTCACCAACGACTGTCGGGGAGACCCAGTACTTC.

This chain connects TRBV4-2 to TRBJ1-2; the match to TRBD1 covers 7 bases. J gave up 0 bases and V 2 bases, and 9 bases lay outside the gene matches. CDR1 is LGHNA, CDR2 YNFKEQ, per germline. CDR3 size: 17 residues. The CDR3 nucleotides read TGTGCCAGCAGCCAACAGGGGGTAGGGCGGGCTAACTATGGCTACACCTTC. This encodes CASSQQGVGRANYGYTF.

The rearrangement uses TRBV5-4 and TRBJ2-2; a possible D gene is TRBD1 (5 bases). CDR3 length: 17 amino acids. The germline V gene encodes CDR1 SGHNT and CDR2 YYREEE (reference sequence). Between the trimmed V and J ends, which lost 3 bases and 2 bases, there was a span of 17 bases. CDR3 bases: TGTGCCAGCAGCTACCTGCCCCAGGGATCCAACACCGGGGAGCTGTTTTTT. Its translation: CASSYLPQGSNTGELFF.

V usage is TRBV28 and J usage is TRBJ1-2, with D perhaps TRBD1 (5 bases). Trimming stripped 6 bases from V and 0 bases from J, with 11 bases between. CDR3 length equals 14 residues. CDR1 is MDHEN, CDR2 SYDVKM, per germline. CDR3 region: CASRSTDTNYGYTF. The CDR3 DNA sequence: TGTGCCAGCAGGTCGACGGACACTAACTATGGCTACACCTTC.

V usage is TRBV4-1 and J usage is TRBJ1-1, with D unclear. This CDR3 has 18 amino acids. Germline V gene sequence: CDR1 MGHRA, CDR2 YSYEKL. The V end was cut by 6 bases, the J end by 0 bases, with 23 bases between. The CDR3 protein is CASRGAYVGLAMNTEAFF. Written as DNA, the CDR3 is TGCGCCAGCAGGGGAGCGTACGTCGGGCTCGCCATGAACACTGAAGCTTTCTTT.

The genes are TRBV9 and TRBJ1-4; the D gene is possibly TRBD1 (6 bases). CDR3 size: 14 residues. V shed 2 bases and J shed 14 bases, with 19 bases lying between them. Per germline, CDR1 SGDLS and CDR2 YYNGEE. CDR3 sequence reads: CASSVGGPRLSLFF. DNA of the CDR3: TGTGCCAGCAGCGTTGGGGGCCCACGACTCTCCCTGTTTTTT. Full variable domain (missing parts from reference TRBV9 and TRBJ1-4): DSGVTQTPKHLITATGQRVTLRCSPRSGDLSVYWYQQSLDQGLQFLIQYYNGEERAKGNILERFSAQQFPDLHSELNLSSLELGDSALYFCASSVGGPRLSLFFGSGTQLSVL.

This clone was recorded only once. The chain carries TRBV5-1 and TRBJ2-5, with D possibly TRBD1 on 7 matching bases. Germline V gives CDR1 SGHRS, CDR2 YFSETQ. This CDR3 is built from 14 residues. The V end lost 1 base, the J end lost 5 bases, and 12 bases lay between the germline ends. In DNA form, the CDR3 reads TGCGCCAGCAGCTTGACAGGGGCGGGGGAGACCCAGTACTTC. Its translation is CASSLTGAGETQYF.

This clone was seen only once. The rearrangement uses TRBV12-2 and TRBJ2-7; the table's D gene call, TRBD1, was not cross checked with the DNA. TRBV12-2 is marked as a pseudogene. The length of the CDR3 is 19 residues. The CDR3 reads CASRLAKTGCYGDPYEQYF. In DNA, the CDR3 is TGTGCAAGTCGCTTAGCAAAAACAGGGTGCTACGGTGACCCCTACGAGCAGTACTTC.

The V and J genes are TRBV27 and TRBJ2-7; no definite D call. This CDR3 has 15 residues. Germline CDR1 reads MNHEY; CDR2 reads SMNVEV (reference sequence). Trimming took off 5 bases at V and 7 bases at J, with 21 bases between the two ends. Written as DNA, the CDR3 is TGTGCCAGCAGTATCCGTCACTCCCGCCCTAGGGAGCAGTACTTC. Translated: CASSIRHSRPREQYF.

This clone was seen once. The chain combines TRBV28 with TRBJ1-2; 10 bases align to TRBD1. The germline V gene encodes CDR1 MDHEN and CDR2 SYDVKM. The CDR3 runs to 12 residues. V dropped 6 bases and J dropped 7; count of bases not matched to a gene: 2. The CDR3 bases are TGTGCCAGCAGGACAGGGGGCCTTGGCTACACCTTC. Translating it yields CASRTGGLGYTF.

The rearrangement uses TRBV6-2 or TRBV6-3 and TRBJ1-1; D might be TRBD1 (6 bases). Trimming removed 5 bases at V and 8 bases at J, with 15 bases between. CDR1 and CDR2 (germline): MNHEY, SVGEGT. The CDR3 is 13 amino acids. CDR3 loop: CASSRIGGAEAFF. The CDR3 DNA reads as TGTGCCAGCAGTCGCATTGGGGGCGCCGAAGCTTTCTTT.

The chain uses TRBV6-4 and TRBJ2-7; D gene ambiguous. The germline V gene has CDR1 MRHNA and CDR2 SNTAGT. This CDR3 has 16 residues. The germline V and J ends were trimmed by 7 bases and 3 bases, with 22 bases remaining between them. The CDR3 DNA reads as TGTGCCAGCACCCGGCGAGGTTCTTCCCCGTTCTACGAGCAGTACTTC. Amino acid sequence: CASTRRGSSPFYEQYF.

The chain combines TRBV7-8 with TRBJ2-7, with D perhaps matching TRBD2 (5 bases). With 2 bases removed from V and 4 bases from J, the gap between germline ends came to 9 bases. Per germline, CDR1 SGHVS and CDR2 FQNEAQ. The CDR3 spans 13 residues. The chain's CDR3 is CASSLMRGYEQYF. The DNA for the CDR3 is TGTGCCAGCAGCTTAATGAGAGGGTACGAGCAGTACTTC. Complete variable domain (other parts from reference TRBV7-8 and TRBJ2-7): GAGVSQSPRYKVAKRGQDVALRCDPISGHVSLFWYQQALGQGPEFLTYFQNEAQLDKSGLPSDRFFAERPEGSVSTLKIQRTQQEDSAVYLCASSLMRGYEQYFGPGTRLTVT.

This clone was recorded only once. The chain combines TRBV5-1 with TRBJ2-5; D may be TRBD1 (6 bases). CDR1 and CDR2 from the germline V gene are SGHRS and YFSETQ. CDR3 length: 13 residues. V was cut by 2 bases and J by 3 bases, with 8 bases left in between. CDR3 bases: TGCGCCAGCAGCTTCCACAGGGAAGAGACCCAGTACTTC. This translates into CASSFHREETQYF.

The chain recombines TRBV10-3 with TRBJ2-3; weak D call: TRBD2 (6 bases). Trimming left V 8 bases short and J 0 bases short, with 12 bases between. Germline CDR1 and CDR2: ENHRY and SYGVKD. The length of the CDR3 is 14 residues. The CDR3 nucleotides read TGTGCCATCGCGGGGTCTGCTAGCACAGATACGCAGTATTTT. Protein product: CAIAGSASTDTQYF.

The chain links TRBV11-2 to TRBJ2-6; maybe TRBD1 (5 bases). V lost 4 bases and J 1 base, leaving 8 bases between the germline ends. The CDR3 loop spans 15 amino acids. The germline CDR1 and CDR2 sequences are SGHAT and FQNNGV. CDR3 sequence reads: CASSSPGSGANVLTF. The CDR3 DNA is TGTGCCAGCAGCTCCCCAGGGTCTGGGGCCAACGTCCTGACTTTC.

J is TRBJ2-5 and V is TRBV5-4; 9 positions match TRBD1. The trim removed 6 bases at V and 5 bases at J, leaving 11 bases unmatched. CDR3 length equals 15 residues. Germline lookup yields CDR1 SGHNT and CDR2 YYREEE (reference sequence). CDR3 DNA: TGTGCCAGCACCGCCGGACAGGGGCTGGGGGAGACCCAGTACTTC. As protein: CASTAGQGLGETQYF.